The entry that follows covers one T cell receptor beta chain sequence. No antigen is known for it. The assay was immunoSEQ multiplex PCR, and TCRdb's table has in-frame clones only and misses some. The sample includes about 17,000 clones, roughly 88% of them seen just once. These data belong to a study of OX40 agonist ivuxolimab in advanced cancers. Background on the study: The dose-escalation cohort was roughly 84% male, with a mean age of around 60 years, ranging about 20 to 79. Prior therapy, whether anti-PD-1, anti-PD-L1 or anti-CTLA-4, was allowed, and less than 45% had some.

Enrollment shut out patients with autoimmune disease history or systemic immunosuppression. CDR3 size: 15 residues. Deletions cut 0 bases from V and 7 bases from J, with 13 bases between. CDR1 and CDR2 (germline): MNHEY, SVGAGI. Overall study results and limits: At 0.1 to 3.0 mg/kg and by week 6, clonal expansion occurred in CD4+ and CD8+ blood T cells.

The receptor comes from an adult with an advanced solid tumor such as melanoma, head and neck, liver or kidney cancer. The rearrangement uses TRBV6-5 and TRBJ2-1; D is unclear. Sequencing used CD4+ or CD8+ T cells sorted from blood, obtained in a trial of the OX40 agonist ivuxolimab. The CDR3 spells CASSYSAGPSNEQFF. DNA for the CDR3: TGTGCCAGCAGTTACTCTGCCGGGCCCTCGAATGAGCAGTTCTTC.